This is a list of T cell receptor beta chains from one sample in a study of T cell responses to AZD1222 COVID-19 vaccine. Sequencing used immunoSEQ multiplex PCR; TCRdb keeps in-frame clones, though not all of them. Altogether roughly 120,000 clones are present, 89% being singletons, with the ten largest covering 4% to 4.5%. The material was peripheral blood, obtained on day 0 of AZD1222 vaccination. Every receptor here comes from an adult in good health. Each CDR3 is given with its conserved first and last residue. A D gene is named only where the DNA matches it firmly. Only part of the rows carry a size: once, few, many, or a class if the clone is expanded.

CDR3aa	CDR3nt	j_gene	abundance	d_gene	v_gene
CATSRGTDATNEKLFF	TGTGCCACCAGCAGAGGGACAGATGCAACTAATGAAAAACTGTTTTTT	TRBJ1-4	.	.	TRBV15
CASSLVGLYNEQFF	TGCGCCAGCAGCTTGGTTGGTCTCTATAATGAGCAGTTCTTC	TRBJ2-1	.	.	TRBV5-1
CASSPEPAVTEAFF	TGTGCCAGCAGTCCCGAGCCCGCAGTCACTGAAGCTTTCTTT	TRBJ1-1	.	.	TRBV6-5
CASSLGGSTEAFF	TGCGCCAGCAGCTTGGGGGGGTCCACTGAAGCTTTCTTT	TRBJ1-1	.	.	TRBV5-1
CASSSDRGSSPLHF	TGTGCCAGCAGCTCGGACAGGGGATCTTCACCCCTCCACTTT	TRBJ1-6	.	TRBD1	TRBV2
CTSSLEAGTANYGYTF	TGCACCAGCAGCCTCGAGGCCGGAACGGCTAACTATGGCTACACCTTC	TRBJ1-2	.	.	TRBV1
CASSSSGYEQYF	TGTGCCAGCAGCTCGTCAGGCTACGAGCAGTACTTC	TRBJ2-7	.	.	TRBV7-6
CASSSLQTSGGNNEQFF	TGTGCCAGCAGCAGTCTTCAGACTAGCGGGGGAAACAATGAGCAGTTCTTC	TRBJ2-1	.	TRBD2	TRBV2
CASSTDRGHFGYTF	TGTGCCAGTAGTACAGACAGGGGGCACTTTGGCTACACCTTC	TRBJ1-2	.	TRBD1	TRBV19
CASSQGPLPMNTEAFF	TGCGCCAGCAGCCAAGGCCCCCTCCCCATGAACACTGAAGCTTTCTTT	TRBJ1-1	.	.	TRBV4-1
CATSDGGRPPGEQYF	TGTGCCACCAGTGATGGAGGACGGCCCCCCGGGGAGCAGTACTTC	TRBJ2-7	.	.	TRBV24-1
CASSLWQGSRYGYTF	TGTGCCAGCAGCTTATGGCAGGGGAGTCGGTATGGCTACACCTTC	TRBJ1-2	few	.	TRBV7-6
CASSLAATGGPIYNSPLHF	TGCGCCAGCAGCTTGGCCGCGACAGGAGGCCCTATCTATAATTCACCCCTCCACTTT	TRBJ1-6	.	.	TRBV5-1
CASSLGGGETQYF	TGTGCCAGCAGCTTAGGAGGGGGAGAGACCCAGTACTTC	TRBJ2-5	once	.	TRBV11-2
CASSRGNTGELFF	TGTGCCAGCAGCCGGGGAAACACCGGGGAGCTGTTTTTT	TRBJ2-2	.	.	TRBV11-2
CASSGLSNQPQHF	TGTGCCAGCTCCGGTTTATCCAATCAGCCCCAGCATTTT	TRBJ1-5	.	.	TRBV25-1
CASRPMDRGRDEQYF	TGTGCCAGCAGACCAATGGACAGGGGCAGAGACGAGCAGTACTTC	TRBJ2-7	.	TRBD1	TRBV7-9
CASSMGNSGNTIYF	TGTGCCAGTAGTATGGGAAACTCTGGAAACACCATATATTTT	TRBJ1-3	.	.	TRBV19
CASSPGRVAGSSFEQFF	TGTGCCAGCAGCCCAGGCAGGGTAGCGGGGAGTTCCTTTGAGCAGTTCTTC	TRBJ2-1	.	TRBD2	TRBV11-2
CASSELAGLQETQYF	TGTGCCAGCAGTGAGCTGGCGGGGCTCCAAGAGACCCAGTACTTC	TRBJ2-5	once	.	TRBV6-1
CASSRSGAWGNIQYF	TGTGCCAGCAGTAGATCGGGGGCCTGGGGAAACATTCAGTACTTC	TRBJ2-4	.	.	TRBV6-5
CASQRGEADTQYF	TGTGCCAGTCAGCGGGGGGAGGCAGATACGCAGTATTTT	TRBJ2-3	.	TRBD2	TRBV19
CASSEAAFSHEQYF	TGTGCCAGCAGTGAAGCGGCTTTTTCCCACGAGCAGTACTTC	TRBJ2-7	.	.	TRBV6-1
CASGLVKLPRLNTEAFF	TGTGCTAGTGGTTTGGTAAAATTGCCCAGGTTGAACACTGAAGCTTTCTTT	TRBJ1-1	.	.	TRBV12-5
CASSLGGGVNTDTQYF	TGTGCCAGCAGCTTAGGGGGCGGAGTCAACACAGATACGCAGTATTTT	TRBJ2-3	.	.	TRBV11-3
CASIPRETGGYGQPQHF	TGTGCCAGCATACCAAGGGAGACAGGGGGCTATGGTCAGCCCCAGCATTTT	TRBJ1-5	.	TRBD1	TRBV6-4
CASSKAPSGGAFRTDTQYF	TGTGCCAGCAGCAAAGCCCCTAGCGGGGGGGCCTTCCGCACAGATACGCAGTATTTT	TRBJ2-3	.	.	TRBV21-1
CASSLSTGSIYEQYF	TGTGCCAGCAGTTTGTCGACAGGGAGTATTTACGAGCAGTACTTC	TRBJ2-7	.	TRBD1	TRBV6-5
CAWSGSASGGSNQPQHF	TGTGCCTGGAGTGGGTCGGCCTCGGGGGGAAGCAATCAGCCCCAGCATTTT	TRBJ1-5	.	.	TRBV30
CASSLRLAGGPGELFF	TGTGCCAGCAGCTTGCGGCTAGCGGGGGGACCCGGGGAGCTGTTTTTT	TRBJ2-2	.	TRBD2	TRBV11-2
CASSLGQGRYGYTF	TGTGCCAGCAGTTTGGGACAGGGAAGGTATGGCTACACCTTC	TRBJ1-2	.	TRBD1	TRBV28
CASSAWSLFGEKLFF	TGTGCCAGCAGTGCCTGGTCTCTTTTCGGGGAAAAACTGTTTTTT	TRBJ1-4	.	.	TRBV2
CASSIGGEGYEQYF	TGTGCCAGCAGCATCGGAGGGGAGGGTTACGAGCAGTACTTC	TRBJ2-7	.	TRBD2	TRBV2
CSAGAQYDTEAFF	TGCAGCGCCGGGGCGCAGTACGACACTGAAGCTTTCTTT	TRBJ1-1	.	.	TRBV29-1
CATSSLRLAGLSSYEQYF	TGTGCCACCAGTTCTCTCAGGCTAGCGGGGTTAAGCTCCTACGAGCAGTACTTC	TRBJ2-7	.	TRBD2	TRBV24-1